This TCR beta chain was obtained from a study of beta chain features in type 1 diabetes. Reverse transcription of all isolated RNA meant that expressed TCRB transcripts were sequenced. Measured with immunoSEQ multiplex PCR; TCRdb has only the in-frame clones, and not every one. This table holds around 40,000 clones, about 66% found once. CDR3 length: 14 residues. V was pared by 2 bases and J by 7 bases, with 5 bases of the junction left unmatched. CDR1 is KGHSH, CDR2 LQKENI, per germline. For this clone: Antigen specificity is unknown.

Study conclusions and caveats: Junctions at VDJ sites from type 1 diabetes patients had fewer insertions and more deletions. Moderate yet significant TCRB CDR3 shortening was seen in Type 1 diabetes patients in all four CD4+ subsets.

The sample was Tregs from blood. This TCR was recovered from a young woman with type 1 diabetes. The chain joins TRBV18 to TRBJ2-4; 7 bases agree with TRBD2. In DNA, the CDR3 is TGTGCCAGCTCACCAGGAGGGAGGGCTAACATTCAGTACTTC. It yields the protein CASSPGGRANIQYF.